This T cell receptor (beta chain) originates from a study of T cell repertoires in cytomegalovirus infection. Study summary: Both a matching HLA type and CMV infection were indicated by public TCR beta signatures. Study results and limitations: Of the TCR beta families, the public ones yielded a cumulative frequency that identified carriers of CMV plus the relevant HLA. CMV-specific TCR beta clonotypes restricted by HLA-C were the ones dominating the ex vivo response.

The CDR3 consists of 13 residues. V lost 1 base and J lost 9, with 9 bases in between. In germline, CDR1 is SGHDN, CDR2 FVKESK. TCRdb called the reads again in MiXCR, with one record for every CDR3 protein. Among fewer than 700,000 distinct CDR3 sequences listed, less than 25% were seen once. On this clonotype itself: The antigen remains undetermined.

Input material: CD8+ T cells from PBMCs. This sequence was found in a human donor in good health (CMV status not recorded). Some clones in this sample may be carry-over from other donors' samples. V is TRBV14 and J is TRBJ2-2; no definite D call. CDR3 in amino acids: CASSQVGWWELFF. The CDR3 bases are TGTGCCAGCAGCCAAGTTGGTTGGTGGGAGCTGTTTTTT.